The next 10 T cell receptor beta chains were all read from a single sample in a study of T cells in Graves' hyperthyroidism and ophthalmopathy. Amplification of TCR beta CDR3 regions used RNA as the template. With the HTBI primer set, the TCR CDR3 went through a first round of RT-PCR. From the multiplex PCR reads, TCRdb called clonotypes with MiXCR, one entry per CDR3 protein. The table has 500,000 to 750,000 distinct CDR3 sequences, around 16% seen once. Specimen: blood. Every receptor here comes from a woman in her 30s with Graves' hyperthyroidism.

This clonotype was observed a handful of times. This chain connects TRBV20-1 to TRBJ1-2; 9 nucleotides agree with TRBD1. Germline CDR1 and CDR2: DFQATT and SNEGSKA (reference sequence). The CDR3 extends over 14 amino acids. Trimming took 5 bases from V and 1 from J; bases not matched to a gene: 5. In DNA form, the CDR3 reads TGCAGTGCTGCACAGGGGGCCTTTAACTATGGCTACACCTTC. Encoded protein: CSAAQGAFNYGYTF.

This clonotype was found a few times. CDR3 DNA: TGTGCCAGCTCCCAGGACAATGGCAATCAGCCCCAGCATTTT. Encoded protein: CASSQDNGNQPQHF. The V gene is TRBV18, the J gene TRBJ1-5; D is possibly TRBD1 (5 bases). Per the germline V gene, CDR1 is KGHSH and CDR2 is LQKENI. With 6 bases removed from V and 2 bases from J, the gap between germline ends came to 11 bases. The CDR3 has 14 residues.

This clonotype was picked up many times. The rearrangement links TRBV5-1 to TRBJ2-1; no definite D call. The CDR3 length is 14 residues. Trimming took off 4 bases at V and 7 bases at J, with 15 bases between the two ends. Germline V gene lookup returns CDR1 SGHRS and CDR2 YFSETQ. CDR3 DNA: TGCGCCAGCAGCCCTACGCCGGCCGGGAATGAGCAGTTCTTC. As protein: CASSPTPAGNEQFF.

This clonotype was recorded at least ten times. The chain joins TRBV11-1 to TRBJ1-4; no definite D call. V was trimmed by 5 bases and J by 11 bases, leaving 12 bases between them. The CDR3 is 12 amino acids. Per germline, CDR1 SGHAT and CDR2 FQDESV (reference sequence). The CDR3: CASSQSGGKLFF. The CDR3 DNA sequence: TGTGCCAGCAGCCAATCCGGAGGGAAACTGTTTTTT.

This clonotype was recorded many times. This sequence joins TRBV9 and TRBJ2-1; 8 bases are a match to TRBD2. V was pared by 3 bases and J by 3 bases, with 8 bases of the junction left unmatched. The CDR3 totals 16 residues. Germline V gene data show CDR1 as SGDLS and CDR2 as YYNGEE. This CDR3 is CASSGGAGVGYNEQFF. The CDR3 coding sequence is TGTGCCAGCAGCGGAGGAGCGGGAGTGGGCTACAATGAGCAGTTCTTC.

This clonotype has ten or more counts. The gene calls are TRBV5-1 and TRBJ2-3; D gene ambiguous. The CDR3 extends over 15 amino acids. CDR1 is SGHRS and CDR2 is YFSETQ in the germline V gene. V shed 0 bases and J shed 4 bases, with 12 bases lying between them. The CDR3 sequence: CASSLESGGADTQYF. The CDR3 nucleotides are TGCGCCAGCAGCTTGGAATCGGGTGGGGCAGATACGCAGTATTTT.

This clonotype was counted at least ten times. The gene calls are TRBV11-2 and TRBJ2-1; tentatively, D is TRBD2 (6 bases). This CDR3 is built from 13 residues. The germline V gene encodes CDR1 SGHAT and CDR2 FQNNGV. V shed 0 bases and J shed 7 bases, with 7 bases lying between them. CDR3 protein: CASSLDSGNEQFF. The CDR3 DNA sequence: TGTGCCAGCAGCTTAGATAGCGGAAATGAGCAGTTCTTC.

This clonotype was counted at least ten times. This chain links TRBV27 with TRBJ1-1, with D possibly being TRBD1 (5 bases). The CDR3 is made up of 14 amino acids. The germline CDR1 and CDR2 sequences are MNHEY and SMNVEV (reference sequence). V lost 3 bases to trimming and J lost 6 bases, with 14 bases between them. The CDR3 region has the DNA TGTGCCAGCAGTTTGTCGGTATCGGGGGCTGAAGCTTTCTTT. Its translation is CASSLSVSGAEAFF.

V and J are TRBV29-1 and TRBJ2-7; D is unresolved. This CDR3 region has 13 residues. From germline, CDR1 is SQVTM and CDR2 ANQGSEA. Trimming stripped 4 bases from V and 3 bases from J, with 13 bases between. CDR3 nucleotides: TGCAGCGTTGTCTTTAACAGAGGCTACGAGCAGTACTTC. This gives the protein CSVVFNRGYEQYF.

This clonotype was counted a few times. The chain employs TRBV5-1 and TRBJ2-6, with a weak D call TRBD2 (5 bases). This CDR3 spans 16 amino acids. V gave up 4 bases and J gave up 0 bases, with 11 bases separating them. Germline CDR1 is SGHRS and CDR2 is YFSETQ. For the CDR3, the DNA is TGCGCCAGCAGCCCGGATGGAGGCTCTGGGGCCAACGTCCTGACTTTC. It encodes CASSPDGGSGANVLTF.